Sequencing of this T cell receptor beta chain was carried out in a study of response to subunit inactivated influenza vaccine. The study, taken as a whole, reports: The authors suggested that every seasonal influenza vaccination recruits few new T cells.

The junction had 9 bases not matched to a gene; V was cut back by 5 bases and J by 7 bases. The V gene's germline CDR1 is SGHNT and CDR2 YENEEA. This CDR3 is 14 amino acids long. As concerns this clonotype: Its cognate antigen is unknown.

TCRdb reprocessed the RT-PCR reads via MiXCR and lists one record per CDR3 protein. The sample lists about 500,000 distinct CDR3 sequences, 10% to 15% occurring once. The chain couples TRBV11-3 to TRBJ2-3, with 7 nucleotides matching TRBD2. The sample in question was PBMCs from blood, obtained 45 days after vaccination. The clonotype originates from a man in his fifties or sixties who received an inactivated influenza vaccine. The CDR3 sequence: CASSPGVRGNTQYF. CDR3 bases: TGTGCCAGCAGCCCAGGAGTGCGGGGGAATACGCAGTATTTT.